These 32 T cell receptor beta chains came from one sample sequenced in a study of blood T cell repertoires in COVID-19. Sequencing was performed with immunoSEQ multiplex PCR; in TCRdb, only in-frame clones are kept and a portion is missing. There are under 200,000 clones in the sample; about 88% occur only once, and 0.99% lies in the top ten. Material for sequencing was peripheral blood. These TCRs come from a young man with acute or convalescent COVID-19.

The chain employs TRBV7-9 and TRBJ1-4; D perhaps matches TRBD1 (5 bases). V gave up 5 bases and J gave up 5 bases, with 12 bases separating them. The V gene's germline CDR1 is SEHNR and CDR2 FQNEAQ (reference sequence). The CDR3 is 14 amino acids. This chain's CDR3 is CASSMTAGNEKLFF. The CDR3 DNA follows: TGTGCCAGCAGCATGACGGCAGGGAATGAAAAACTGTTTTTT.

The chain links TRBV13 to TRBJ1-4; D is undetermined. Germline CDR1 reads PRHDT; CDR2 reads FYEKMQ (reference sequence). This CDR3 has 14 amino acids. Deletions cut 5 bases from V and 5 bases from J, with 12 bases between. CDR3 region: CASSQASGNEKLFF. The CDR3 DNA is TGTGCCAGCAGCCAGGCCTCTGGGAATGAAAAACTGTTTTTT.

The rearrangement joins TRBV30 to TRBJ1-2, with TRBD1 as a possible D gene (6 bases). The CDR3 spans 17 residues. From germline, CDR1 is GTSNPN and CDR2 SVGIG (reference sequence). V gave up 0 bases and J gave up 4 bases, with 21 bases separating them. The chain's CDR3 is CAWSVRQGIDFSYGYTF. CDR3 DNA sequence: TGTGCCTGGAGTGTACGTCAGGGGATCGACTTTAGCTATGGCTACACCTTC. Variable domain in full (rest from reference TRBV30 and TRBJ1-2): SQTIHQWPATLVQPVGSPLSLECTVEGTSNPNLYWYRQAAGRGLQLLFYSVGIGQISSEVPQNLSASRPQDRQFILSSKKLLLSDSGFYLCAWSVRQGIDFSYGYTFGSGTRLTVV.

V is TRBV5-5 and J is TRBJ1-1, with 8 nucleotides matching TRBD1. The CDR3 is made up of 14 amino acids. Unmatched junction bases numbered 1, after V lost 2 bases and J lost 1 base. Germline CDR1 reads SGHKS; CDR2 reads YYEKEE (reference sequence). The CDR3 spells CASSLGTGNTEAFF. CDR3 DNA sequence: TGTGCCAGCAGCTTAGGGACAGGGAACACTGAAGCTTTCTTT.

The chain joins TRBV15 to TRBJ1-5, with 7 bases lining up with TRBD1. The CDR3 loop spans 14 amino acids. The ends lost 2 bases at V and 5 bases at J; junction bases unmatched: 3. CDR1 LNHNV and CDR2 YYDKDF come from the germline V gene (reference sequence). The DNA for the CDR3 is TGTGCCACCAGCAGAACGGACAGGTATCAGCCCCAGCATTTT. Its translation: CATSRTDRYQPQHF.

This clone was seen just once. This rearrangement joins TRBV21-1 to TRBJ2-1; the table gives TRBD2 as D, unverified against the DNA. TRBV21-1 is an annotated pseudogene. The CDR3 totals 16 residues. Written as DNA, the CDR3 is TGTGCCAGCAGCAAAGACGGACTAGCGGGACCTAATGAGCAGTTCTTC. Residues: CASSKDGLAGPNEQFF.

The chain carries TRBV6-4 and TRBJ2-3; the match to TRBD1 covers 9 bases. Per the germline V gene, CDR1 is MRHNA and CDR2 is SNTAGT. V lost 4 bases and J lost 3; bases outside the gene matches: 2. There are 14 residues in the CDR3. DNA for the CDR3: TGTGCCAGCAGTGCCGGGACAGGGACAGATACGCAGTATTTT. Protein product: CASSAGTGTDTQYF.

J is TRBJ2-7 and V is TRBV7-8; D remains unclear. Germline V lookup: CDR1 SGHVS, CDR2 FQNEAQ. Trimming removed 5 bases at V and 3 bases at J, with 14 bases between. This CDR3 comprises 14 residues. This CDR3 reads CASSPPNSNYEQYV. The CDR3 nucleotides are TGTGCCAGCAGCCCCCCAAACTCCAACTACGAGCAGTACGTC.

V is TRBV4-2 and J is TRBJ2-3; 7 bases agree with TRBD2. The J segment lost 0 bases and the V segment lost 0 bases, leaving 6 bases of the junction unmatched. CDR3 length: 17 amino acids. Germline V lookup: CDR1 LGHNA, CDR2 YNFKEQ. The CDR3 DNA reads TGTGCCAGCAGCCAAGATGTTGAGCGGGGAAGCACAGATACGCAGTATTTT. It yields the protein CASSQDVERGSTDTQYF.

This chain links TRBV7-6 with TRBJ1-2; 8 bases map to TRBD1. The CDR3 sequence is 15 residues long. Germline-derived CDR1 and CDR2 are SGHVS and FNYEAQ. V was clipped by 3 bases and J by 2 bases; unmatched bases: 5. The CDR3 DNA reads TGTGCCAGCAGCTTTAAACCAGGGGGCAACTATGGCTACACCTTC. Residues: CASSFKPGGNYGYTF.

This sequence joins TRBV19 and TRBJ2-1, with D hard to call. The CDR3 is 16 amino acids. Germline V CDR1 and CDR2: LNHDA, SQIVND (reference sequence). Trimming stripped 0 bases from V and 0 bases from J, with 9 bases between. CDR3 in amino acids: CASSIDQISSYNEQFF. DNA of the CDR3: TGTGCCAGTAGTATAGATCAGATAAGCTCCTACAATGAGCAGTTCTTC.

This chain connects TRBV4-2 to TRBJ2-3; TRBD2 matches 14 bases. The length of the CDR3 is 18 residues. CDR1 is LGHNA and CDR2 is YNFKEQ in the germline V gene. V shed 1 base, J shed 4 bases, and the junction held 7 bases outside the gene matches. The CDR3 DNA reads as TGTGCCAGCAGCCAAGCTGCGACTAGCGGGGGGGCCCCAGATACGCAGTATTTT. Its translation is CASSQAATSGGAPDTQYF.

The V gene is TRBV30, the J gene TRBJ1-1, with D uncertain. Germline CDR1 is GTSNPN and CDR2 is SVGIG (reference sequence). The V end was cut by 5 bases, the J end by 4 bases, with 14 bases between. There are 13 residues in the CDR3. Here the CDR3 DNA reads TGTGCCTGGGGGGTGATTGGAGGCACTGAAGCTTTCTTT. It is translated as CAWGVIGGTEAFF.

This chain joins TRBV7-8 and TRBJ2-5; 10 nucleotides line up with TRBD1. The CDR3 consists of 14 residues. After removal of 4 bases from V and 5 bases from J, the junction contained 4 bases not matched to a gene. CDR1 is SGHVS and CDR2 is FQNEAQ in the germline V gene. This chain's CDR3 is CASSSDRGVETQYF. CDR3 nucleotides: TGTGCCAGCAGCTCGGACAGGGGGGTGGAGACCCAGTACTTC.

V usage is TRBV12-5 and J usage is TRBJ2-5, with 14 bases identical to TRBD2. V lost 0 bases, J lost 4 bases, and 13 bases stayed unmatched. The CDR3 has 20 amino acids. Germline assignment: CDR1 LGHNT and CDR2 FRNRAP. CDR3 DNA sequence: TGTGCTAGTGGTTTGGTACTAGATGGGACTAGCGGGGGAAATGGAGAGACCCAGTACTTC. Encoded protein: CASGLVLDGTSGGNGETQYF.

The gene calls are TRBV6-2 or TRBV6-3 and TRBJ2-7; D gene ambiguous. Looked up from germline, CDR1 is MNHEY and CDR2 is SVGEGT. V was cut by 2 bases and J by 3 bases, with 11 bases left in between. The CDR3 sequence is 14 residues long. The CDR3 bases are TGTGCCAGCAGTTACGAGGAAAATTACTACGAGCAGTACGTC. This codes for CASSYEENYYEQYV.

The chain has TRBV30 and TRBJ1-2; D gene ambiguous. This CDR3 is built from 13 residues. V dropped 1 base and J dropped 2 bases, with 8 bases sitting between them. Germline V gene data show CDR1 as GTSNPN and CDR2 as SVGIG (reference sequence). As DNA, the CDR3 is TGTGCCTGGAGTGACGGGGTCAACTATGGCTACACCTTC. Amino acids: CAWSDGVNYGYTF.

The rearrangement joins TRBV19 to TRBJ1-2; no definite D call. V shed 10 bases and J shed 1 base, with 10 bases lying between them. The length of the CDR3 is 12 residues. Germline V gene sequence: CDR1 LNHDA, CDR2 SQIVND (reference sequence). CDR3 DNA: TGTGCCACCGCAAGAGGTAACTATGGCTACACCTTC. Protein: CATARGNYGYTF.

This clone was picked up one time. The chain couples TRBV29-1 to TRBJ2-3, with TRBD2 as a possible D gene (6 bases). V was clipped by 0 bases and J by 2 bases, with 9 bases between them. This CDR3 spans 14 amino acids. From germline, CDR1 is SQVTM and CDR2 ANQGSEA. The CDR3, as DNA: TGCAGCGTTGAAGACCCGGGAGACACAGATACGCAGTATTTT. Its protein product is CSVEDPGDTDTQYF.

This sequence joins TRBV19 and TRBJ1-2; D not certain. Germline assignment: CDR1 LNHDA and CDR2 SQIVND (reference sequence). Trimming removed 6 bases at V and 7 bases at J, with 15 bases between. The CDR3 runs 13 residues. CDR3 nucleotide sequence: TGTGCCAGTAGAAGTGGCAGGCCCTCTGGCTACACCTTC. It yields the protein CASRSGRPSGYTF.

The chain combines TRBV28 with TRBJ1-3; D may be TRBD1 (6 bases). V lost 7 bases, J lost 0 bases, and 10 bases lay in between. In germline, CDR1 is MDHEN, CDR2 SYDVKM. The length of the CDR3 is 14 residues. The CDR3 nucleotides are TGTGCCAGCACCACACAGGGCTCTGGAAACACCATATATTTT. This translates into CASTTQGSGNTIYF. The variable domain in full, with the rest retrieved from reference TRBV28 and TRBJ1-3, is DVKVTQSSRYLVKRTGEKVFLECVQDMDHENMFWYRQDPGLGLRLIYFSYDVKMKEKGDIPEGYSVSREKKERFSLILESASTNQTSMYLCASTTQGSGNTIYFGEGSWLTVV.

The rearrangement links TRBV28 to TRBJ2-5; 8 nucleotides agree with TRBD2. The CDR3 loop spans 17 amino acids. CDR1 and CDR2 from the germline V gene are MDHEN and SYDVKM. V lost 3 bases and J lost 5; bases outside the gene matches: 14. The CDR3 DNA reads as TGTGCCAGCAGTTTTCTCGGGGGGGCCTATGGGGCCGAGACCCAGTACTTC. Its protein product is CASSFLGGAYGAETQYF.

The CDR3 DNA reads TGTGCCAGCAGCCAAGGGCTTAGCACAGATACGCAGTATTTT. It translates to CASSQGLSTDTQYF. The rearrangement uses TRBV3-1 (or the pseudogene TRBV3-2) and TRBJ2-3; D is unresolved. The V gene's germline CDR1 is LGHDT and CDR2 YNNKEL (reference sequence). CDR3 length: 14 amino acids. V was shortened by 1 base and J by 0 bases, with 5 bases between the two germline ends.

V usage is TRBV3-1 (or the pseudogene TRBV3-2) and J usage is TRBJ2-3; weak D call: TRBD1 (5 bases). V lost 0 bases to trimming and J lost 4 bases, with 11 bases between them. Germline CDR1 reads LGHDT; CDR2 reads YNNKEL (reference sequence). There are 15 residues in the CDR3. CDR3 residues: CASSQESGYPDTQYF. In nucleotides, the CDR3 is TGTGCCAGCAGCCAAGAATCAGGGTACCCAGATACGCAGTATTTT.

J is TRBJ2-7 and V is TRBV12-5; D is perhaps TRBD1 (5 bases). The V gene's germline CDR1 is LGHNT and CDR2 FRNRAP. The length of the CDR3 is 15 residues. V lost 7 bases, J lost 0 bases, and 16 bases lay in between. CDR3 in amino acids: CASAYLDGHSYEQYF. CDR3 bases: TGTGCTAGTGCCTACCTCGACGGACACTCCTACGAGCAGTACTTC.

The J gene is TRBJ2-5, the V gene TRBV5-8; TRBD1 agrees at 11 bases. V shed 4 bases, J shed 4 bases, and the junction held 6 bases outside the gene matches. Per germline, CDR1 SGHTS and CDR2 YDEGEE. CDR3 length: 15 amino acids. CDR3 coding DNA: TGTGCCAGCAGCCAGGGACAGGGGGGTCGAGAGACCCAGTACTTC. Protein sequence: CASSQGQGGRETQYF.

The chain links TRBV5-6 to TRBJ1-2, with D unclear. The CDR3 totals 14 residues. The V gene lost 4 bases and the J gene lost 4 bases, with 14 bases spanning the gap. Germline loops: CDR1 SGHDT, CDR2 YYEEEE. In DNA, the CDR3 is TGTGCCAGCAGCCTGAACATGTCTCCCTATGGCTACACCTTC. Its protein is CASSLNMSPYGYTF.

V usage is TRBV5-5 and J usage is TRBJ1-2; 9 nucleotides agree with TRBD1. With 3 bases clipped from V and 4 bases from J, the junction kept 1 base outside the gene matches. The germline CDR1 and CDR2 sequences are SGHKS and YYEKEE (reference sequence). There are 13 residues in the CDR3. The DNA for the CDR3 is TGTGCCAGCAGCTGGACAGGGGCCTATGGCTACACCTTC. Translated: CASSWTGAYGYTF.

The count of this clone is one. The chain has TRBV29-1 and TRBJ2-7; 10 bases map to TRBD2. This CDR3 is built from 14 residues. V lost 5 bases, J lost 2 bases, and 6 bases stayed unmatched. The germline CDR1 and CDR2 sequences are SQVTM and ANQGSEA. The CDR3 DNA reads TGCAGCGTTAGGCTAGCGGGGGCCCCCTACGAGCAGTACGTC. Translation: CSVRLAGAPYEQYV.

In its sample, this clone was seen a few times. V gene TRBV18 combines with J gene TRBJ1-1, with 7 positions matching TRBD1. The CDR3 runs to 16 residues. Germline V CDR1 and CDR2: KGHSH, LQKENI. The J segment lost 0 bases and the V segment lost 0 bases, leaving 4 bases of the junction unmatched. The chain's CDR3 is CASSPPARGVNTEAFF. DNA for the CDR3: TGTGCCAGCTCACCACCAGCCAGGGGGGTGAACACTGAAGCTTTCTTT.

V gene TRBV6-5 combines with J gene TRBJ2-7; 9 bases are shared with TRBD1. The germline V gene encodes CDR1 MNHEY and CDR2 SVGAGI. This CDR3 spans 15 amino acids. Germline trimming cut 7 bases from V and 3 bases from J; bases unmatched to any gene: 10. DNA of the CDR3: TGTGCCAGCATTCCCAGGGGGACAGGGCGCTACGAGCAGTACTTC. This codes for CASIPRGTGRYEQYF.

This CDR3 reads CASSARPGSGGAFF. CDR3 nucleotides: TGCGCCAGCAGCGCTCGGCCGGGATCCGGGGGAGCTTTCTTT. The rearrangement uses TRBV10-1 and TRBJ1-1, with D possibly matching TRBD1 (5 bases). From germline, CDR1 is WNHNN and CDR2 SYGVQD (reference sequence). The CDR3 loop spans 14 amino acids. Trimming cost V 6 bases and J 10 bases, with 21 bases left between them.